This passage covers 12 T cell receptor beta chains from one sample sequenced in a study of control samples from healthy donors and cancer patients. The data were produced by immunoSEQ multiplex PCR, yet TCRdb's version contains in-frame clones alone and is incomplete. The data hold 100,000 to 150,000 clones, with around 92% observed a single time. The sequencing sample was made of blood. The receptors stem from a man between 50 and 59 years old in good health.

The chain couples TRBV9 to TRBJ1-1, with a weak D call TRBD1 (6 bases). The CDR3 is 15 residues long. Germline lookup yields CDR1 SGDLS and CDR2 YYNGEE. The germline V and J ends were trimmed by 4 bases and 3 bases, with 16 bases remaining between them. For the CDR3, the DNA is TGTGCCAGCAGCTCCCCGCGGGGGGCGGACACTGAAGCTTTCTTT. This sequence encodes CASSSPRGADTEAFF.

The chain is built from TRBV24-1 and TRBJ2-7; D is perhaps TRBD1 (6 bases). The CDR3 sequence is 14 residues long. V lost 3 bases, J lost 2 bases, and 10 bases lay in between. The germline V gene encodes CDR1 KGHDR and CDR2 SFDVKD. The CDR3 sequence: CATSDGRGAYEQYF. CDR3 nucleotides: TGTGCCACCAGTGATGGCAGGGGAGCCTACGAGCAGTACTTC.

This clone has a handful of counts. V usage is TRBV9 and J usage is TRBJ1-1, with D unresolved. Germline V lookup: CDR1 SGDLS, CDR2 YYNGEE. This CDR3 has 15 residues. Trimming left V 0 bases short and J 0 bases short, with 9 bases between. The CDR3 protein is CASSVEGAMNTEAFF. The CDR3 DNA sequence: TGTGCCAGCAGCGTAGAGGGCGCCATGAACACTGAAGCTTTCTTT.

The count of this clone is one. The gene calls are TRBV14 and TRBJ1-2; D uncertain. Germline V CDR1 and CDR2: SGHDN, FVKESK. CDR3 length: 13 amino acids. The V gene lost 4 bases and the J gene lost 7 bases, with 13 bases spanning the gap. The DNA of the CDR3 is TGTGCCAGCAGCCCTCTCCTGACCGGTGGCTACACCTTC. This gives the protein CASSPLLTGGYTF.

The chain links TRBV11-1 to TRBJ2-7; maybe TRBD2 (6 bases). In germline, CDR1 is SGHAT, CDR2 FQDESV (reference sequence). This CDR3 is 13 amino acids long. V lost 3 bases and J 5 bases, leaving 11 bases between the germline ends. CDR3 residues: CASSFRRVNEQYF. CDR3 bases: TGTGCCAGCAGCTTCCGGAGGGTTAACGAGCAGTACTTC.

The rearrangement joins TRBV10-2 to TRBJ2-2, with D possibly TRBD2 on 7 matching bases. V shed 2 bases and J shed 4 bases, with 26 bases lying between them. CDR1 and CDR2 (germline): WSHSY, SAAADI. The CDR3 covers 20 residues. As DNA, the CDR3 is TGCGCCAGCAGTGAGAGTATAGGGGGGGTGCTGGCCCTTCTCACCGGGGAGCTGTTTTTT. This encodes CASSESIGGVLALLTGELFF.

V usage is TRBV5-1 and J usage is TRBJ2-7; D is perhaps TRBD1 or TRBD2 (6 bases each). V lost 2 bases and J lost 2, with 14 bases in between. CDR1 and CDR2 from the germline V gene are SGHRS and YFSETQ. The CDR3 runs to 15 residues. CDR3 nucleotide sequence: TGCGCCAGCAGCTTTGTGGGGGGCGCCCCCTACGAGCAGTACTTC. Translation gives CASSFVGGAPYEQYF.

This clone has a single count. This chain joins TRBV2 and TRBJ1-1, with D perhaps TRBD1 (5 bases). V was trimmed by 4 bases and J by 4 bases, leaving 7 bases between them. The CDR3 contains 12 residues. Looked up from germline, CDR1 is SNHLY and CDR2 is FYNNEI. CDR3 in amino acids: CASSGGRTEAFF. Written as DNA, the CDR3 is TGTGCCAGCAGTGGGGGACGCACTGAAGCTTTCTTT.

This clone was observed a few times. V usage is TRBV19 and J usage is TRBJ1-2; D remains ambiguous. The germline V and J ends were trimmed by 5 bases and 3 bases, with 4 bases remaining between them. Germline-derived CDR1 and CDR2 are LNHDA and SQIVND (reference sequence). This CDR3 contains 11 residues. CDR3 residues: CASSAYYGYTF. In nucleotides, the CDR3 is TGTGCCAGTAGTGCCTACTATGGCTACACCTTC. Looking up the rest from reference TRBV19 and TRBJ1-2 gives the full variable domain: DGGITQSPKYLFRKEGQNVTLSCEQNLNHDAMYWYRQDPGQGLRLIYYSQIVNDFQKGDIAEGYSVSREKKESFPLTVTSAQKNPTAFYLCASSAYYGYTFGSGTRLTVV.

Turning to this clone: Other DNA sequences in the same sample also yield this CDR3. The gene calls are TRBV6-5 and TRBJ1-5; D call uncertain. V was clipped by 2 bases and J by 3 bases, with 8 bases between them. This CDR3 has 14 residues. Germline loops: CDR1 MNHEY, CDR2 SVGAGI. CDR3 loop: CASSYRGFNQPQHF. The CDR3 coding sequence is TGTGCCAGCAGTTACCGAGGGTTCAATCAGCCCCAGCATTTT.

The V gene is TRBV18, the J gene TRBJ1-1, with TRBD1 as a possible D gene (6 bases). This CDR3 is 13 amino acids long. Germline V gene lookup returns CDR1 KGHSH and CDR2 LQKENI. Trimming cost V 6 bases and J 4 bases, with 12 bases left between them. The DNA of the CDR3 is TGTGCCAGCTCGGCGGGGGCTACCACTGAAGCTTTCTTT. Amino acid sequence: CASSAGATTEAFF.

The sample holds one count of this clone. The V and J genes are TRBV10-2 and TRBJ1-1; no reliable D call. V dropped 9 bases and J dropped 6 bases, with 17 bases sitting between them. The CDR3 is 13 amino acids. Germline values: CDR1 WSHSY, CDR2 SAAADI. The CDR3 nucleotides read TGCGCCAGTTCTCCGGGGAGTAACGCTGAAGCTTTCTTT. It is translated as CASSPGSNAEAFF.